This T cell receptor (beta chain) was captured in a study of identical twins (dated by TCRdb to 2016 to 2018). General notes on the study: TCR alpha and beta repertoires from monozygotic twins, unrelated adults of various ages and cord blood were deep-sequenced to test whether fetal clonotypes persist. Replicate twin experiments were performed at different times using different library preparation protocols to rule out contamination. Points the paper makes about the study in general: In monozygotic twins, recombination models systematically underestimated out-of-frame TCR alpha sharing, but the models matched the sharing seen between unrelated individuals. Zero-insertion analyses could be partly confounded by invariant T cells such as MAIT and iNKT, though diverse VJ usage argued against such confounding for most clonotypes. Out-of-frame TCR alpha sequences shared between twins showed an excess of low generation-probability sequences compared with coincidental sharing between unrelated individuals. Abundant cord blood beta clonotypes had fewer insertions, young adult naive repertoires showed a similar but weaker trend, and memory repertoires showed no such trend. Because the same donors could not be followed over many years, the conclusions relied on cross-sectional statistical analysis. Excess twin sharing in beta out-of-frame sequences was weaker because fewer shared sequences lowered the signal-to-noise ratio.

In this sample, this clonotype turned up many times. Its antigen is not yet known. There are no base qualities to consult, and no much larger clone falls within one base. The library was produced with 5' RACE. The run used an Illumina HiSeq 2000. Template switching added a universal primer binding site, and the final cDNA carried a unique molecular identifier that allowed TCR cDNA molecules to be counted accurately. First-strand cDNA for TCR alpha and beta chains was synthesized from specific primers in the conserved constant-segment region. To control for contamination, every cDNA library carried two barcodes: a SMART-Mk sample barcode plus Illumina barcodes. Two successive PCR steps introduced TruSeq adapter sequences along with Illumina sample barcodes. The Illumina HiSeq platform was used with custom primers to sequence TCR alpha and beta cDNA libraries. The original pipeline was this. MiGEC processed the raw reads to extract unique molecular identifiers, while MiXCR was used to determine the CDR3 positions. For each individual, recombination models were inferred using an EM algorithm with the repgenHMM and IGoR tools. Shared clonotype analysis was performed with the tcR package in R, normalizing sharing by the product of cloneset sizes. To study raw recombination free of thymic and clonal selection effects, out-of-frame nonproductive sequences were analyzed. The raw public reads went through TCRdb reprocessing: fastp at Q25, MiXCR clone calling, in-frame beta chains kept. For every CDR3 protein sequence, its rows merge into one entry that carries the most common genes and DNA. These V and J calls originate from TCRdb's pipeline instead of the authors' own analysis. A total of 200,000 to 300,000 distinct CDR3 sequences appear in this sample, about 7% of them only once. Jointly, the top ten make up about 3.6% of the sample.

Only healthy Caucasian donors were included. Three pairs of female monozygotic twins, all aged roughly 18 to 30 years, were included in the twin cohort. Miltenyi CD45RO+ enrichment and human naive T-cell isolation kits were used to isolate memory (CD45RO+) and naive T cells from PBMC. These data also formed part of another study, on yellow fever vaccine responses in identical twins. The second source states: According to the authors, in identical twins the way T cells responded to vaccination appeared partly convergent and partly personalized. In identical twins, the study followed T cell clones that responded to the vaccine with precision.

Sample: memory (CD45RO+) T cells sorted from blood. The sample's cell subset or site, from its label and the paper: CD45RO+ enriched T cells. This clonotype was sampled from a young woman in good health.

The sequenced DNA: TGCAGTGCCCAGGGACTAGCGGCCTACGAGCAGTACTTC. It is translated as CSAQGLAAYEQYF. In this chain, TRBV20-1 is recombined with TRBJ2-7, with 11 middle bases fitting TRBD2. Ends trimmed: V by 6 bases, J by 2 bases; bases unmatched to a gene: 3. As encoded in the germline V gene (reference sequence), CDR1 is DFQATT while CDR2 is SNEGSKA. Counted from cysteine to phenylalanine, this CDR3 has 13 amino acids. Kept here is only the CDR3 DNA, which spans 39 bases and is read in frame from base 1.